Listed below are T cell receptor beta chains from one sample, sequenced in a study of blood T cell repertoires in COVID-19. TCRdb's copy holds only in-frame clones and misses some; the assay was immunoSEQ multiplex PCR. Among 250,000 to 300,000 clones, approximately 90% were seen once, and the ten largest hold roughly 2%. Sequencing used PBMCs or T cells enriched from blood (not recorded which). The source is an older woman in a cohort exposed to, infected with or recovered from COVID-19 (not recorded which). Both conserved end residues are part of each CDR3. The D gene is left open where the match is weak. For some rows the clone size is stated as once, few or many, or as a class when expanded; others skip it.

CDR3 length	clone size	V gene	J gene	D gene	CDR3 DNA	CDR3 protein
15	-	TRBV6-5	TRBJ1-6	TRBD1	TGTGCCAGCAGTTACTCGAGGGACAGCCGGCCACCCCTCCACTTT	CASSYSRDSRPPLHF
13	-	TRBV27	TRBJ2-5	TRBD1	TGTGCCAGCAGTCGCCCACAGGGGGAGACCCAGTACTTC	CASSRPQGETQYF
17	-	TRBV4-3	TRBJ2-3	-	TGCGCCAGCAGCCAAGATCTTTGGGAGGAGGGCACAGATACGCAGTATTTT	CASSQDLWEEGTDTQYF
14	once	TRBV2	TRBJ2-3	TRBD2	TGTGCCAGCAGTTTAGCGGGAGACACAGATACGCAGTATTTT	CASSLAGDTDTQYF
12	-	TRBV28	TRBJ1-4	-	TGTGCCAGCAATCGGGAACGTGAAAAACTGTTTTTT	CASNREREKLFF
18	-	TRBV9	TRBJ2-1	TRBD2	TGTGCCAGCAGCGTAGCGGTGGGAGGGGTAAGCTCCTACAATGAGCAGTTCTTC	CASSVAVGGVSSYNEQFF
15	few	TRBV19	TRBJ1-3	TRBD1	TGTGCCAGTAGTGACCGGGACAGGGGGCGAAACACCATATATTTT	CASSDRDRGRNTIYF
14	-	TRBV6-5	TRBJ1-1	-	TGTGCCAGCAGACCTACCTACTCGAACACTGAAGCTTTCTTT	CASRPTYSNTEAFF
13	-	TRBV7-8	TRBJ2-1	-	TGTGCCAGCACCACTAACAGGGTAACAATCAAGTTCTTC	CASTTNRVTIKFF
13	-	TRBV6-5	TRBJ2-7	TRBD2	TGTGCCAGCAGCAAGCGGGAGAGCTACGAGCAGTACTTC	CASSKRESYEQYF
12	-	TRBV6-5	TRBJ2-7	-	TGTGCCAGCAGGGGCCGTACGGACGAGCAGTACTTC	CASRGRTDEQYF
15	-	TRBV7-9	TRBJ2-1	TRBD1	TGTGCCAGCAGCTACCGACAGGGGGCCTACAATGAGCAGTTCTTC	CASSYRQGAYNEQFF
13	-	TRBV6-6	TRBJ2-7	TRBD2	TGTGCCAGATCCGCCCCCCTTTGGGGGGGTAGGCTCTTC	CARSAPLWGGRLF
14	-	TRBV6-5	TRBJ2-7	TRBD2	TGTGCCAGCAGTCGGACTAGCGGAGGTGGTGAGCAGTACTTC	CASSRTSGGGEQYF
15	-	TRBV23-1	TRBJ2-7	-	TGCGCCAGCAGTCAAACAGGGAAGGCTACCTACGAGCAGTACTTC	CASSQTGKATYEQYF
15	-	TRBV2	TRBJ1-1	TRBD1	TGTGCCAGCAGTGATCCACAGACAGGGGGCACTGAAGCTTTCTTT	CASSDPQTGGTEAFF
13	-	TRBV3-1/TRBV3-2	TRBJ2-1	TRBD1	TGTGCCAGCAGCCAGCCAGACAGGGTGAAGCAGTTCTTC	CASSQPDRVKQFF
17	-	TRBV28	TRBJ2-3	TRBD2	TGTGCCAGCAGTTTCAGGACTAGCGGGAGGGTTGCAGATACGCAGTATTTT	CASSFRTSGRVADTQYF
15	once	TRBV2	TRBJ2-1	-	TGTGCCAGCAGTGAGTCGGGAAGCTCCTACAATGAGCAGTTCTTC	CASSESGSSYNEQFF
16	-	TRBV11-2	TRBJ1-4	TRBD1	TGTGCCAGCAGCTTATGGACAGGGGGCGGATGGGAAAAACTGTTTTTT	CASSLWTGGGWEKLFF
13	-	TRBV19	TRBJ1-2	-	TGTGCCAGTAGTCTACAGGGTAGCTATGGCTACACCTTC	CASSLQGSYGYTF
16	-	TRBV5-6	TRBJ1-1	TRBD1	TGTGCCAGCAGCTCCCACATCAGGGGGCGTGACACTGAAGCTTTCTTT	CASSSHIRGRDTEAFF
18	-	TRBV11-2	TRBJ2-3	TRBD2	TGTGCCAGCAGCCCACGTGACGGATATAGCGGGAGAACGGATACGCAGTATTTT	CASSPRDGYSGRTDTQYF
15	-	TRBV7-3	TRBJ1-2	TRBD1	TGTGCCAGCACTCTAACAGGGGACAGCCTCTATGGCTACACCTTC	CASTLTGDSLYGYTF
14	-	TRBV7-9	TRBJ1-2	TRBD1	TGTGCCAGCAGCATGGGACAGTTCAACTATGGCTACACCTTC	CASSMGQFNYGYTF
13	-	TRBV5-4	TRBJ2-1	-	TGTGCCAGCAGCCCCCGGACAGACAATGAGCAGTTCTTC	CASSPRTDNEQFF